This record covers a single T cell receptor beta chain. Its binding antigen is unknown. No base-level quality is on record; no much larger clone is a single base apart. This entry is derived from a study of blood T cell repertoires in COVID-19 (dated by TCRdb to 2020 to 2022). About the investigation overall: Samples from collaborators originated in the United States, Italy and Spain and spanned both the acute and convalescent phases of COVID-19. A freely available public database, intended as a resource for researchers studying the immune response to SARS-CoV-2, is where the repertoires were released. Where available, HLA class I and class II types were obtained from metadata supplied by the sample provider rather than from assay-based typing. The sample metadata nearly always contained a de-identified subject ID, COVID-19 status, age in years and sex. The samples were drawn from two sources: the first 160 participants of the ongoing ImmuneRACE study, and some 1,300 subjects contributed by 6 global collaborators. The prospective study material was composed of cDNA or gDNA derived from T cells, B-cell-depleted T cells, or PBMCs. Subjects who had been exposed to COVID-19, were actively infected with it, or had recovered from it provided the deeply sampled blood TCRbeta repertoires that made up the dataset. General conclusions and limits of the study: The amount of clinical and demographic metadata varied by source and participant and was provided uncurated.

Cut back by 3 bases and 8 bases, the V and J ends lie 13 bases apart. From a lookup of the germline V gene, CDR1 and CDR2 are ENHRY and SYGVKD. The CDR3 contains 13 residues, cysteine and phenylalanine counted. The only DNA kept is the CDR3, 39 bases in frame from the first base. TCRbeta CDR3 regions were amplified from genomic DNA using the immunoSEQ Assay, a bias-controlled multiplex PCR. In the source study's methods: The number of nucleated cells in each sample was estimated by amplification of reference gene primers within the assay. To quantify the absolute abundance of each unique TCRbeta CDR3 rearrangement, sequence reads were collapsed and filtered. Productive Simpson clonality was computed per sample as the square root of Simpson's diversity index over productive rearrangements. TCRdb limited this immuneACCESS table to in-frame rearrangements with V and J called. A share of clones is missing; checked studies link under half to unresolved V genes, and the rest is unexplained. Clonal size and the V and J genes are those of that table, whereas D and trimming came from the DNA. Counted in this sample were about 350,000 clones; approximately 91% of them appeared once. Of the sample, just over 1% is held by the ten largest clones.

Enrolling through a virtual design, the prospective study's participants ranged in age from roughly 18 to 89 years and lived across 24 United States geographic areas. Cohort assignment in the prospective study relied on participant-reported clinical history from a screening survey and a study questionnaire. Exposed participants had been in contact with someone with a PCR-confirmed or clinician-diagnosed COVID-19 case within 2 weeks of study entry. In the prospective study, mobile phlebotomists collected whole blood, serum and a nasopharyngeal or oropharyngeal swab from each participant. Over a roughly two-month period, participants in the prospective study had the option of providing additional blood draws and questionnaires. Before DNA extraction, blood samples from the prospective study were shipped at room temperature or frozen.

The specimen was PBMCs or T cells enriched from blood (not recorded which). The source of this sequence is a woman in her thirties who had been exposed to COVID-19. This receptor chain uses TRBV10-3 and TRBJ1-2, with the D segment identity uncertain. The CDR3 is CAISDRSRAGYTF. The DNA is TGTGCCATCAGTGACAGGTCGCGGGCCGGCTACACCTTC.